One T cell receptor (beta chain) is described in this entry. As yet, its antigen is unknown. Researchers isolated total RNA from whole blood without sorting T cells. This record belongs to a study of monozygotic twins with inflammatory bowel disease. Whole-study findings and limits: Especially where disease activity was present, IBD patients had fewer clonotypes in common with others than healthy twins did.

The CDR3 runs to 15 residues. CDR1 and CDR2 from the germline V gene are MNHEY and SVGAGI. The template switching step added UMIs that contained a 6-nucleotide sample barcode. TCRdb processed the 5' RACE reads again and assigns one entry to each CDR3 protein, with no DNA. The sample table sets out hundreds of thousands of distinct CDR3 sequences. The source material was blood. The V call is TRBV6-5, the J call TRBJ1-5; TCRdb proposes TRBD1, but this gene call is untestable without DNA. This TCR derives from a human donor with ulcerative colitis or Crohn's disease, or a healthy co-twin of an affected twin (not recorded which). The CDR3 sequence is CASSYSGNSDQPQHF.